This T cell receptor (beta chain) originates from a study of T cell changes during pregnancy in multiple sclerosis. Germline V gene lookup returns CDR1 GTSNPN and CDR2 SVGIG (reference sequence). Trimming cost V 2 bases and J 3 bases, with 7 bases left between them. CDR3 length: 12 amino acids. The repertoire was sequenced with immunoSEQ multiplex PCR; TCRdb's copy has only in-frame clones and lacks some. The sample lists around 110,000 clones; 80% to 95% were seen once. The sequence came from a female donor with multiple sclerosis, enrolled in a pregnancy study. Material: peripheral blood, obtained in the third trimester of pregnancy. The chain combines TRBV30 with TRBJ1-2; a possible D gene is TRBD1 (6 bases). Here the CDR3 DNA reads TGTGCCTGGAGTCGGACAGACTATGGCTACACCTTC. This gives the protein CAWSRTDYGYTF. The full variable domain, with the rest looked up from reference TRBV30 and TRBJ1-2, is SQTIHQWPATLVQPVGSPLSLECTVEGTSNPNLYWYRQAAGRGLQLLFYSVGIGQISSEVPQNLSASRPQDRQFILSSKKLLLSDSGFYLCAWSRTDYGYTFGSGTRLTVV.